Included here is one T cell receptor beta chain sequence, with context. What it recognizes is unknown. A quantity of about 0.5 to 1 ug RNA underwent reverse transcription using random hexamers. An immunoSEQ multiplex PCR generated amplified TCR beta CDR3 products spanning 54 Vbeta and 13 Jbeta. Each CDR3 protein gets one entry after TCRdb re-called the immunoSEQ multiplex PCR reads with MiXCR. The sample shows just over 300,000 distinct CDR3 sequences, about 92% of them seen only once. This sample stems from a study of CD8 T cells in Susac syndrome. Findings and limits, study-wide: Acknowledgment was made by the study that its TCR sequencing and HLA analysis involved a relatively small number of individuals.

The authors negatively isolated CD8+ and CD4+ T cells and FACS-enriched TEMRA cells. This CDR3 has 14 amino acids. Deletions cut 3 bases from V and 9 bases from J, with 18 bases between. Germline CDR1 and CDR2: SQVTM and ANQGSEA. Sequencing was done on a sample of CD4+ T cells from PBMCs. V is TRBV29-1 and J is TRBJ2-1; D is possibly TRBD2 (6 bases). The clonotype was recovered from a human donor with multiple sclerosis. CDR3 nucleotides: TGCAGCGTTGAGCGGGGACTCCTCGGGGGTGAGCAGTTCTTC. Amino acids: CSVERGLLGGEQFF.